Described below is a single TCR beta chain sequence and its context. V shed 7 bases and J shed 2 bases, with 12 bases lying between them. The CDR3 loop spans 13 amino acids. Germline V CDR1 and CDR2: MNHEY, SVGAGI. This specimen comes from a study of control samples from healthy donors and cancer patients. The assay was immunoSEQ multiplex PCR, and TCRdb's table has in-frame clones only and misses some. The sample lists about 160,000 clones, approximately 93% occurring once. Material: blood. The sequence was collected from a woman aged 35 to 49 in good health. This chain uses TRBV6-5 with TRBJ2-7; D might be TRBD2 (6 bases). CDR3 in DNA: TGTGCCAGCACGTCTAGCGTGACCTACGAGCAGTACTTC. Its translation is CASTSSVTYEQYF.